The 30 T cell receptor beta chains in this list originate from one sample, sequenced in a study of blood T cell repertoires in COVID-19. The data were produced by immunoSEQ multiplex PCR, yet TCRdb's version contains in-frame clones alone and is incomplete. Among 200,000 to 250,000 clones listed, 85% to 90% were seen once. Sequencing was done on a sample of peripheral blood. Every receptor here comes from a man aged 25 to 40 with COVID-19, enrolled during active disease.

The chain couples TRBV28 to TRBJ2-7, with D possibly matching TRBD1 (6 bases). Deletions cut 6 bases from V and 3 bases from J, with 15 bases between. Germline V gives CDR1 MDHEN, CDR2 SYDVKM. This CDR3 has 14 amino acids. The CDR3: CASRDRQDDYEQYF. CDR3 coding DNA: TGTGCCAGCAGGGACCGACAGGATGACTACGAGCAGTACTTC.

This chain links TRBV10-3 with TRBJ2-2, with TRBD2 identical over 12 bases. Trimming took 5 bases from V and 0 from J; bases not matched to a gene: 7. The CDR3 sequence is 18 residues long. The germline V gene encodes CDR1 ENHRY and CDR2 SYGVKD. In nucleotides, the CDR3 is TGTGCCATCAGTCGACTAGCGGGAGTATTTTCGAACACCGGGGAGCTGTTTTTT. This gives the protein CAISRLAGVFSNTGELFF.

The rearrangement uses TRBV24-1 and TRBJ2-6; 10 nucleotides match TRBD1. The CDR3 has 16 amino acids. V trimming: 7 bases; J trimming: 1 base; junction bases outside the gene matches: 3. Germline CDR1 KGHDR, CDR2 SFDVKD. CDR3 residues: CATSLDRGSGANVLTF. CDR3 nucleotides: TGTGCCACCAGCCTGGACAGGGGGTCTGGGGCCAACGTCCTGACTTTC.

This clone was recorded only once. CDR3 sequence: CAISESSGQRGGQYNEQFF. The CDR3 bases are TGTGCCATCAGTGAGTCATCTGGGCAGCGGGGGGGCCAGTACAATGAGCAGTTCTTC. The chain joins TRBV10-3 to TRBJ2-1, with 10 bases lining up with TRBD2. Per germline, CDR1 ENHRY and CDR2 SYGVKD. Losses at the gene ends were 0 bases for V and 4 bases for J; bases not matched to a gene: 12. The CDR3 totals 19 residues.

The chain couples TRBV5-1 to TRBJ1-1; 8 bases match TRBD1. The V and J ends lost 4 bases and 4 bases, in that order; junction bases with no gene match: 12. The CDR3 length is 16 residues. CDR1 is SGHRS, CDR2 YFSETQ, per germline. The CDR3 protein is CASSPGQGGMATEAFF. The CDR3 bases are TGCGCCAGCAGCCCCGGACAGGGAGGGATGGCCACTGAAGCTTTCTTT.

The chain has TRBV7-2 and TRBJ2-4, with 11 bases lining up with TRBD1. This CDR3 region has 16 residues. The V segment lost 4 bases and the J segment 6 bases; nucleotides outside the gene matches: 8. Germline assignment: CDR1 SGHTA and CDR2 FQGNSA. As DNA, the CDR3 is TGTGCCAGCAGCTGGGGGGGACAGGGGGTACCAAACATTCAGTACTTC. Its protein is CASSWGGQGVPNIQYF.

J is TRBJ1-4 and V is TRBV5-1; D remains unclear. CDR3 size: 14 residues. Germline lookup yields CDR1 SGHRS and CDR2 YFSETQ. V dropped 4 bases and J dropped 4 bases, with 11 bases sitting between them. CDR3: CASSPGQVNEKLFF. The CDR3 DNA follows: TGCGCCAGCAGCCCCGGCCAGGTTAATGAAAAACTGTTTTTT.

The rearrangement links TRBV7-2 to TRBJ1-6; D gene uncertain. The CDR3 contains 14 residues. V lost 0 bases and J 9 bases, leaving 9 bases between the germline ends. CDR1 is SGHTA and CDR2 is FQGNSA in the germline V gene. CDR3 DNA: TGTGCCAGCAGCTTAGCGCTGAGTACTTCACCCCTCCACTTT. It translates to CASSLALSTSPLHF. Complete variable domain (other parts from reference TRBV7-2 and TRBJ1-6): GAGVSQSPSNKVTEKGKDVELRCDPISGHTALYWYRQSLGQGLEFLIYFQGNSAPDKSGLPSDRFSAERTGGSVSTLTIQRTQQEDSAVYLCASSLALSTSPLHFGNGTRLTVT.

CDR3 protein: CASSQESWAGILNQPQHF. The CDR3 region has the DNA TGCGCCAGCAGCCAAGAAAGCTGGGCCGGGATTCTCAATCAGCCCCAGCATTTT. This chain uses TRBV4-1 with TRBJ1-5; D is uncertain. The ends were cut back, 0 bases at V and 3 bases at J, with 18 bases in the middle. The CDR3 covers 18 residues. Germline CDR1 MGHRA, CDR2 YSYEKL.

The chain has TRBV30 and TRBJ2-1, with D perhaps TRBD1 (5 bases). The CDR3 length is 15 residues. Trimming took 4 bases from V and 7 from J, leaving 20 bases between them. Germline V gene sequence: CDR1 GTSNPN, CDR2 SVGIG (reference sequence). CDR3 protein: CAWNKHPVGANEQFF. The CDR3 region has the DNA TGTGCCTGGAATAAACATCCAGTTGGGGCGAATGAGCAGTTCTTC.

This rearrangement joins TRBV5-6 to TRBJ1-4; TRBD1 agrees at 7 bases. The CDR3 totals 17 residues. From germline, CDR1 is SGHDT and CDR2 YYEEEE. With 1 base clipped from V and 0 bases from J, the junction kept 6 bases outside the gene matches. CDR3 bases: TGTGCCAGCAGCTTGATCCGGGACAGCGCAACTAATGAAAAACTGTTTTTT. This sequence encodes CASSLIRDSATNEKLFF.

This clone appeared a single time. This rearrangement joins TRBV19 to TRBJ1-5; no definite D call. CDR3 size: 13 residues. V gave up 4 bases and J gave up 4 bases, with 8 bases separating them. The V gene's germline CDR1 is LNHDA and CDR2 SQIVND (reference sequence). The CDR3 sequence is CASSRGLNQPQHF. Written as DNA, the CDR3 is TGTGCCAGTAGTAGAGGGCTAAATCAGCCCCAGCATTTT.

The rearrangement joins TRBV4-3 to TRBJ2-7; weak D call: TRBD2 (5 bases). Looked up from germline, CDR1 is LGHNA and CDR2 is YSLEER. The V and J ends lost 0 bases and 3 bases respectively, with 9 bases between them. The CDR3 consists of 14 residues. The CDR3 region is CASSQESEGYEQYF. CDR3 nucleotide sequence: TGCGCCAGCAGCCAAGAATCCGAGGGCTACGAGCAGTACTTC.

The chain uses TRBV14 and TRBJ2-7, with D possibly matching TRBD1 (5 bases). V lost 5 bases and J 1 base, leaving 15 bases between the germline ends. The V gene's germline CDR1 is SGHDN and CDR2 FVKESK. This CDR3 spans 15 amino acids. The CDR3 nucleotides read TGTGCCAGCAGCTGGGGCCCTCTGGGGTCCTACGAGCAGTACTTC. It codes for CASSWGPLGSYEQYF. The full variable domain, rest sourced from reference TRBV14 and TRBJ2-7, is EAGVTQFPSHSVIEKGQTVTLRCDPISGHDNLYWYRRVMGKEIKFLLHFVKESKQDESGMPNNRFLAERTGGTYSTLKVQPAELEDSGVYFCASSWGPLGSYEQYFGPGTRLTVT.

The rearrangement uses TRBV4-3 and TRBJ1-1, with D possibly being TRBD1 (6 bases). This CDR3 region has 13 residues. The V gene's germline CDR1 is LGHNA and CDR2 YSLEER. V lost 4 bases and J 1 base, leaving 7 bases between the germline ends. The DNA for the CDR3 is TGCGCCAGCAGCCCACAGGGGAACACTGAAGCTTTCTTT. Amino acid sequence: CASSPQGNTEAFF.

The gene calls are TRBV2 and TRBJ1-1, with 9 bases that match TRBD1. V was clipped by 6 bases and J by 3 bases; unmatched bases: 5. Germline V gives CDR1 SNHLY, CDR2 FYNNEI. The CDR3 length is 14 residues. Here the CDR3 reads CASSLTGGDTEAFF. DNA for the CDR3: TGTGCCAGCAGCCTGACAGGGGGAGACACTGAAGCTTTCTTT.

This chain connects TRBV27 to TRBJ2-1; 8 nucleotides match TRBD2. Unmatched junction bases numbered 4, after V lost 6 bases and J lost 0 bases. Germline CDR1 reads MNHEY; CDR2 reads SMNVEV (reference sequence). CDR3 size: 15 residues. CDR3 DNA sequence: TGTGCCAGCAGCCAGAGCGGGAGCTCCTACAATGAGCAGTTCTTC. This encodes CASSQSGSSYNEQFF.

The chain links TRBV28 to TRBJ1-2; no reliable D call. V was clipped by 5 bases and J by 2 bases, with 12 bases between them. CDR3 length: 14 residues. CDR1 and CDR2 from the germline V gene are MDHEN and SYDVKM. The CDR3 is CASSPHDSNYGYTF. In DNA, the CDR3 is TGTGCCAGCAGTCCACACGACTCAAACTATGGCTACACCTTC.

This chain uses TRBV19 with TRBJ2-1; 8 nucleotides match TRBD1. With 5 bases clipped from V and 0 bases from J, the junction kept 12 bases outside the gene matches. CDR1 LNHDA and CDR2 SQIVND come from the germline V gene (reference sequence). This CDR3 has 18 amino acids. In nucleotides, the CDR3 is TGTGCCAGTAGTCCGGACAGGGTAGCAGCGGACTCCTACAATGAGCAGTTCTTC. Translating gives CASSPDRVAADSYNEQFF.

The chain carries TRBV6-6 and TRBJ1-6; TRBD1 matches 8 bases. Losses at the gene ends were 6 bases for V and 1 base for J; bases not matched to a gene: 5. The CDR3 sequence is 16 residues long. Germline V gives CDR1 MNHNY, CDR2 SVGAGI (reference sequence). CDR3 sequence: CASRQDRGSYNSPLHF. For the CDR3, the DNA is TGTGCCAGCAGGCAAGACAGGGGATCCTATAATTCACCCCTCCACTTT.

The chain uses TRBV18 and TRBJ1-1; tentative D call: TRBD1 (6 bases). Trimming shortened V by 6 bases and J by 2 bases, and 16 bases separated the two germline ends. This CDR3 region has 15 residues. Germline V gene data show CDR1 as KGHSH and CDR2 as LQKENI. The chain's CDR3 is CASSVGQMENTEAFF. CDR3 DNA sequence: TGTGCCAGCTCGGTTGGACAGATGGAAAACACTGAAGCTTTCTTT.

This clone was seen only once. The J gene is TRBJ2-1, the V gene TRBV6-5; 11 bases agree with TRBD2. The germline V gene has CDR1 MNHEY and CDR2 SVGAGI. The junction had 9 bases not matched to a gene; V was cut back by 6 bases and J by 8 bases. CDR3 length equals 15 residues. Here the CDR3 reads CASSLSSGRLYEQFF. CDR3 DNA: TGTGCCAGCAGCCTTTCTAGCGGGAGGCTCTATGAGCAGTTCTTC.

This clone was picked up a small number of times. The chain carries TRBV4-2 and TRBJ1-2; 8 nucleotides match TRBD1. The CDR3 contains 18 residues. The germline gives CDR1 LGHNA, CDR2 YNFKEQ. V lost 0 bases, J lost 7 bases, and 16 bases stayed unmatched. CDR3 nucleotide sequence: TGTGCCAGCAGCCAAGAATCATCAGCCAGGGGGCGCGGACGTGGCTACACCTTC. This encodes CASSQESSARGRGRGYTF.

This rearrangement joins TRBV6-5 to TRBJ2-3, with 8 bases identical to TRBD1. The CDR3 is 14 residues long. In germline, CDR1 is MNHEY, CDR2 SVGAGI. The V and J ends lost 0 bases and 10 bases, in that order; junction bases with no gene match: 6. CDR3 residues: CASSYSGTGQAQYF. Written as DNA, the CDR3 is TGTGCCAGCAGTTACTCGGGGACAGGTCAGGCGCAGTATTTT.

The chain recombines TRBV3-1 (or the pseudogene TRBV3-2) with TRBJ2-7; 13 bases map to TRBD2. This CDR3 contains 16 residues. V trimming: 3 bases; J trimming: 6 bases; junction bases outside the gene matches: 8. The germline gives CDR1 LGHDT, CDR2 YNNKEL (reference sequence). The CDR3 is CASSHLLAGGPGEQYF. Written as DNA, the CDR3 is TGTGCCAGCAGCCACTTACTAGCGGGAGGGCCAGGCGAGCAGTACTTC.

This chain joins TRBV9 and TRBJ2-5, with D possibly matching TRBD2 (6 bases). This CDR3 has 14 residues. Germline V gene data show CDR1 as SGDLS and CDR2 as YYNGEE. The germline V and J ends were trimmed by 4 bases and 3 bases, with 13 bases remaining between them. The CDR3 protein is CASSPQTRKETQYF. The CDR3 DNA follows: TGTGCCAGCAGCCCACAGACTAGGAAAGAGACCCAGTACTTC. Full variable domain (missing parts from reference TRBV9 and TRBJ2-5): DSGVTQTPKHLITATGQRVTLRCSPRSGDLSVYWYQQSLDQGLQFLIQYYNGEERAKGNILERFSAQQFPDLHSELNLSSLELGDSALYFCASSPQTRKETQYFGPGTRLLVL.

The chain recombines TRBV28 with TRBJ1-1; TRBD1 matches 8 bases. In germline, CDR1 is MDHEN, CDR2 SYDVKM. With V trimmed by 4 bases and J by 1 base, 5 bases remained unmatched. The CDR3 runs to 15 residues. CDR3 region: CASSSAGTGNTEAFF. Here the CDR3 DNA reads TGTGCCAGCAGTTCTGCGGGGACAGGGAACACTGAAGCTTTCTTT.

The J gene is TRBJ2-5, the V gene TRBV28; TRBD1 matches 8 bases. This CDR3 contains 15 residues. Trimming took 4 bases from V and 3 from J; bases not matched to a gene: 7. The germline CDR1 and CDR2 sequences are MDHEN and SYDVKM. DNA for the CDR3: TGTGCCAGCAGTTCCCCAGGGGGCGGGGAAGAGACCCAGTACTTC. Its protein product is CASSSPGGGEETQYF.

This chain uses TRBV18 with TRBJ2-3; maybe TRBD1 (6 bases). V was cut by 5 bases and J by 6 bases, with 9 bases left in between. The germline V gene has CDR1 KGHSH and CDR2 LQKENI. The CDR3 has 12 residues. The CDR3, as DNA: TGTGCCAGCTCATCCAGGGGTGATACGCAGTATTTT. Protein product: CASSSRGDTQYF.

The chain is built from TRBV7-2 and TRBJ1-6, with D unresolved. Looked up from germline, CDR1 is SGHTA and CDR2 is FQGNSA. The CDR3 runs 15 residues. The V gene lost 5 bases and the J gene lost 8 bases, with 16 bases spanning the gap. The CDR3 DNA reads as TGTGCCAGCAGCCCAAGGCTGGGCTCCGATTCACCCCTCCACTTT. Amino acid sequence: CASSPRLGSDSPLHF.